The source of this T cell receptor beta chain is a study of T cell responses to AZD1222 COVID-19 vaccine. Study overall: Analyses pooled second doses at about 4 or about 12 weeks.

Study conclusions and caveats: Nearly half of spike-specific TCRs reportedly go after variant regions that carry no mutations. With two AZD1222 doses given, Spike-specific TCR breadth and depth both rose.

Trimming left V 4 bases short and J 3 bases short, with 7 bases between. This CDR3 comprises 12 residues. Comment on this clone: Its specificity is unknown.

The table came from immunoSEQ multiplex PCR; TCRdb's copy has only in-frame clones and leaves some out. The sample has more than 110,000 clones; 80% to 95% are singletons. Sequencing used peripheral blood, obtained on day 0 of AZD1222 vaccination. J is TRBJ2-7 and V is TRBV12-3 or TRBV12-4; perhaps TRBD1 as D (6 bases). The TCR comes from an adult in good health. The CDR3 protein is CASSYRVYEQYF. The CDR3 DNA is TGTGCCAGCAGTTACAGGGTCTACGAGCAGTACTTC.